The clone carrying this TCR beta chain was recorded a few times. This sample is drawn from a study of blood T cells in healthy people across ages. A second PCR of about 6 to 12 cycles used a sample-barcoded 5' primer and a J-beta primer mix. TCRdb re-analysed the 5' RACE reads in MiXCR, keeping a single row per CDR3 protein. The profile shows about 780,000 distinct CDR3 sequences, less than 60% of them singletons. The CDR3 length is 16 residues. V gave up 0 bases and J gave up 7 bases, with 16 bases separating them. CDR1 is SGHAT and CDR2 is FQNNGV in the germline V gene. Sequenced material: blood. The V gene is TRBV11-2, the J gene TRBJ2-1; weak D call: TRBD2 (6 bases). The receptor's source is a man older than 75 in good health. This CDR3 reads CASSLDILAGGNEQFF. The CDR3 coding sequence is TGTGCCAGCAGCTTAGATATCCTAGCCGGAGGGAATGAGCAGTTCTTC.